This entry is about one T cell receptor (beta chain). The V gene lost 4 bases and the J gene lost 6 bases, with 7 bases spanning the gap. This CDR3 has 12 amino acids. Germline V gene lookup returns CDR1 SGHVS and CDR2 FNYEAQ. The Seattle patients joined while their infection was active and were tracked longitudinally afterward. The data originate from a study of blood T cell repertoires in COVID-19. Study in general: Acute and convalescent COVID-19 specimens originated in the United States, Italy and Spain. Sample material is recorded as cDNA or gDNA derived from T cells, B-cell-depleted T cells, or PBMCs.

Clones were read by immunoSEQ multiplex PCR, and TCRdb kept only the in-frame ones, dropping some. The sample contains over 100,000 clones, roughly 89% of which appear only once. The clonotype originates from a woman aged 50 to 60 with COVID-19, enrolled during active disease. This chain uses TRBV7-6 with TRBJ2-1; D unresolved. Sequencing input: peripheral blood. The CDR3 coding sequence is TGTGCCAGCAGCTCCCTAGGCAATGAGCAGTTCTTC. Amino acids: CASSSLGNEQFF.